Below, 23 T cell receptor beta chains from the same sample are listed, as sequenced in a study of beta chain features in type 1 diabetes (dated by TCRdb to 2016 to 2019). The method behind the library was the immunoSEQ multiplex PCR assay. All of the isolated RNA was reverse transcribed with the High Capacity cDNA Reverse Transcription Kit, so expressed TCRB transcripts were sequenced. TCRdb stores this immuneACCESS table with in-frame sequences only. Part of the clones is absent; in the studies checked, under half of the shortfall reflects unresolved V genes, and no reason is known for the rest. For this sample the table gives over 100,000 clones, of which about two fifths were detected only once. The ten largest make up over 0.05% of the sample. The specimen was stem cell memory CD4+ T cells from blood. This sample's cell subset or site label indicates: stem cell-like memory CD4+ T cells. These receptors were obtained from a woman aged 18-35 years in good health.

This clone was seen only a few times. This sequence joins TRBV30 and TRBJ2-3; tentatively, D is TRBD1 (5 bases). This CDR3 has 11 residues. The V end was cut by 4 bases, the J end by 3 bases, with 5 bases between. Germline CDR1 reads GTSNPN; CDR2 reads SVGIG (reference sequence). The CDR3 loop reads CAWTGTDTQYF. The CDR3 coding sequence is TGTGCCTGGACAGGGACAGATACGCAGTATTTT.

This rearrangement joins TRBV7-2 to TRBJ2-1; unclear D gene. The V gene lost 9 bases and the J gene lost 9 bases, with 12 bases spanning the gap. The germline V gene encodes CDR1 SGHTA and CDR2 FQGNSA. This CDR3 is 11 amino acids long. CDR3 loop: CASSNSPEQFF. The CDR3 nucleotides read TGTGCCAGTTCGAACAGCCCTGAGCAGTTCTTC.

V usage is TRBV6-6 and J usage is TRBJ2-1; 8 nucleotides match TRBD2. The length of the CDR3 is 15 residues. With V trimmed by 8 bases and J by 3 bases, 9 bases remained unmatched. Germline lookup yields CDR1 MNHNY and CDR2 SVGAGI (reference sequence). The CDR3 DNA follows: TGTGCCAGCGAAGTACCGGGACTAGACTACAATGAGCAGTTCTTC. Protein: CASEVPGLDYNEQFF.

CDR3: CASSPQGTGRAEAFF. The CDR3 region has the DNA TGTGCCAGCTCACCACAGGGCACAGGACGGGCTGAAGCTTTCTTT. The chain employs TRBV18 and TRBJ1-1, with D possibly TRBD1 on 5 matching bases. Germline-derived CDR1 and CDR2 are KGHSH and LQKENI. V was pared by 1 base and J by 6 bases, with 15 bases between. This CDR3 contains 15 residues.

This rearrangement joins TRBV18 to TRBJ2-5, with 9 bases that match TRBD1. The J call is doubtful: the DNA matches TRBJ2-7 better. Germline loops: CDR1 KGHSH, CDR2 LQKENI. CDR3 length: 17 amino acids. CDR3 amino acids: CASSPPNRGRVKDEQYF. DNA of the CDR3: TGTGCCAGCTCACCACCAAACAGGGGGCGAGTAAAGGACGAGCAGTACTTC.

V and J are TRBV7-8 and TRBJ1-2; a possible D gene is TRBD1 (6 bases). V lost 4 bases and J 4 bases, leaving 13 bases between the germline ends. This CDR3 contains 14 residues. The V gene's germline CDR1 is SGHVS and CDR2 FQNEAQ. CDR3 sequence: CASSWGQFGYGYTF. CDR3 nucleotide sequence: TGTGCCAGCAGCTGGGGACAATTTGGCTATGGCTACACCTTC.

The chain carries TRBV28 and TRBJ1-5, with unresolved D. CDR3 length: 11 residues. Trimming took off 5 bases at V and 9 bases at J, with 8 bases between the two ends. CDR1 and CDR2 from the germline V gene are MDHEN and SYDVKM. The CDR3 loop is CASSPGRPQHF. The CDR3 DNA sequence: TGTGCCAGCAGTCCCGGGAGGCCCCAGCATTTT. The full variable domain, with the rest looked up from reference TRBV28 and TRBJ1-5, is DVKVTQSSRYLVKRTGEKVFLECVQDMDHENMFWYRQDPGLGLRLIYFSYDVKMKEKGDIPEGYSVSREKKERFSLILESASTNQTSMYLCASSPGRPQHFGDGTRLSIL.

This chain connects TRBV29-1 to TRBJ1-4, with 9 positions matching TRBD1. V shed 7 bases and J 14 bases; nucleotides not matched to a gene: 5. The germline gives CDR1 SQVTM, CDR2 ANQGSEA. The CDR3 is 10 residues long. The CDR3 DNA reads TGCAGCGGGGGGACAGGGACCCTGTTTTTT. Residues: CSGGTGTLFF.

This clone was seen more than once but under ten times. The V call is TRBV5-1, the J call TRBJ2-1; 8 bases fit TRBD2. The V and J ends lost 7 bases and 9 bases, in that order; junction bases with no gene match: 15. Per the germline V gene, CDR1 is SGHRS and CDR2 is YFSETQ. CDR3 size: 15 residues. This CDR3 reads CASGLRSGSGGEQFF. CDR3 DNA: TGCGCCAGCGGCCTAAGGAGCGGGAGCGGTGGTGAGCAGTTCTTC.

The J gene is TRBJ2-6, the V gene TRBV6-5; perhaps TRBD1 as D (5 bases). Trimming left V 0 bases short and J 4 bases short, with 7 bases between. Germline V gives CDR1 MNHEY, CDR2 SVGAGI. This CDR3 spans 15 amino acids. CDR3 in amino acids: CASSYSRTGANVLTF. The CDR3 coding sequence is TGTGCCAGCAGTTACTCGCGGACAGGGGCCAACGTCCTGACTTTC.

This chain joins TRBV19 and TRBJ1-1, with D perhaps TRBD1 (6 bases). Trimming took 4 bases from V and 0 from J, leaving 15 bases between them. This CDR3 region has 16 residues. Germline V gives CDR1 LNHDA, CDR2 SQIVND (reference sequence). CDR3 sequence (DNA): TGTGCCAGTAGTACTCTGAACTACAGGGTGAACACTGAAGCTTTCTTT. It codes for CASSTLNYRVNTEAFF. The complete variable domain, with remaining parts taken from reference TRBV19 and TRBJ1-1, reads DGGITQSPKYLFRKEGQNVTLSCEQNLNHDAMYWYRQDPGQGLRLIYYSQIVNDFQKGDIAEGYSVSREKKESFPLTVTSAQKNPTAFYLCASSTLNYRVNTEAFFGQGTRLTVV.

In DNA, the CDR3 is TGTGCCAGCAGCTTCTCCGGGACTAGTTCCTACAATGAGCAGTTCTTC. The encoded protein is CASSFSGTSSYNEQFF. The gene calls are TRBV7-2 and TRBJ2-1; TRBD2 aligns across 8 bases. Germline V CDR1 and CDR2: SGHTA, FQGNSA. J was trimmed by 1 base and V by 3 bases; bases with no gene match: 5. The CDR3 covers 16 residues.

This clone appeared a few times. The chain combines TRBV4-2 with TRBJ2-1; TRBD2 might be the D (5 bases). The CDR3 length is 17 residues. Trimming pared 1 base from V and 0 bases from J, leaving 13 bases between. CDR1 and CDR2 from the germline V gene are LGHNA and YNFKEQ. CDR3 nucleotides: TGTGCCAGCAGCCAAGGCCAGCGGCTGAGCTCCTACAATGAGCAGTTCTTC. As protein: CASSQGQRLSSYNEQFF.

The CDR3 coding sequence is TGTGCCAGCAGCACAAGGACAGGGGATGCCTACGAGCAGTACTTC. Its protein is CASSTRTGDAYEQYF. The V call is TRBV7-9, the J call TRBJ2-7, with 9 bases identical to TRBD1. Germline V gene sequence: CDR1 SEHNR, CDR2 FQNEAQ (reference sequence). Unmatched junction bases numbered 7, after V lost 5 bases and J lost 2 bases. The CDR3 is made up of 15 amino acids.

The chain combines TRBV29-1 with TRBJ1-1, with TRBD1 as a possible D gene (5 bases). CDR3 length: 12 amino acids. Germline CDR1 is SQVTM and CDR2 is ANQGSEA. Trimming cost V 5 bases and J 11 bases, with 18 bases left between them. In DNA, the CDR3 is TGCAGCGTTAGTCGGACAAACTCTGCGGCTTTCTTT. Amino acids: CSVSRTNSAAFF. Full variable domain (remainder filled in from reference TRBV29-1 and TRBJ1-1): SAVISQKPSRDICQRGTSLTIQCQVDSQVTMMFWYRQQPGQSLTLIATANQGSEATYESGFVIDKFPISRPNLTFSTLTVSNMSPEDSSIYLCSVSRTNSAAFFGQGTRLTVV.

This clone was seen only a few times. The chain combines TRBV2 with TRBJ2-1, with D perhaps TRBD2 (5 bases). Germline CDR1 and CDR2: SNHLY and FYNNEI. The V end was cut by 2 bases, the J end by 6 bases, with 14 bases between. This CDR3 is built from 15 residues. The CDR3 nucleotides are TGTGCCAGCAGTGAAAAGGCTAGCCCCGGCAATGAGCAGTTCTTC. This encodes CASSEKASPGNEQFF.

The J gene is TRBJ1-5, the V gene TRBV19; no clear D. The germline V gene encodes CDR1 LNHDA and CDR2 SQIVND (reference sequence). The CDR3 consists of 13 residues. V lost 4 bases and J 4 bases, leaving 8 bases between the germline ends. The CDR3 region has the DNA TGTGCCAGTAGTACCCACTTTAATCAGCCCCAGCATTTT. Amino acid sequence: CASSTHFNQPQHF. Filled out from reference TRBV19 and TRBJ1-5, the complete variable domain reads DGGITQSPKYLFRKEGQNVTLSCEQNLNHDAMYWYRQDPGQGLRLIYYSQIVNDFQKGDIAEGYSVSREKKESFPLTVTSAQKNPTAFYLCASSTHFNQPQHFGDGTRLSIL.

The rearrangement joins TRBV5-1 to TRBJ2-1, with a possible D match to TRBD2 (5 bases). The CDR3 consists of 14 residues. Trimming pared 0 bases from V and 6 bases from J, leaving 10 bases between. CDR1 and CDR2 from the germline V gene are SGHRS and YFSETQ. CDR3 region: CASSLVAGRNEQFF. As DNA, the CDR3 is TGCGCCAGCAGCTTGGTGGCGGGTCGCAATGAGCAGTTCTTC. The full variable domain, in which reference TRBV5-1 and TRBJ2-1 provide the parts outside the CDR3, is KAGVTQTPRYLIKTRGQQVTLSCSPISGHRSVSWYQQTPGQGLQFLFEYFSETQRNKGNFPGRFSGRQFSNSRSEMNVSTLELGDSALYLCASSLVAGRNEQFFGPGTRLTVL.

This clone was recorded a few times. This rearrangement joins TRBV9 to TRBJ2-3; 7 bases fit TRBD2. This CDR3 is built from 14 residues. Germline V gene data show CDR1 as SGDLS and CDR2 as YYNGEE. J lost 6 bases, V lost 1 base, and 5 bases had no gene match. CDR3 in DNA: TGTGCCAGCAGCGTAAGGGACTATCCGGATACGCAGTATTTT. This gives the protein CASSVRDYPDTQYF.

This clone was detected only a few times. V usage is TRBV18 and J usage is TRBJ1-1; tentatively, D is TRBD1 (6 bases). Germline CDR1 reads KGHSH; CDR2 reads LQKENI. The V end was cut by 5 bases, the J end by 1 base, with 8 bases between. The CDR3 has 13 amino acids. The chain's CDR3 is CASSSTGNTEAFF. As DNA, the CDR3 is TGTGCCAGCTCATCGACAGGGAACACTGAAGCTTTCTTT.

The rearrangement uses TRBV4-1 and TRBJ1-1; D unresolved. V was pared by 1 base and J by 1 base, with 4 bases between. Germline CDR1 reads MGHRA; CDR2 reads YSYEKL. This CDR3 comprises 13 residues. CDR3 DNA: TGCGCCAGCAGCCAAGCCTGGAACACTGAAGCTTTCTTT. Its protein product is CASSQAWNTEAFF.

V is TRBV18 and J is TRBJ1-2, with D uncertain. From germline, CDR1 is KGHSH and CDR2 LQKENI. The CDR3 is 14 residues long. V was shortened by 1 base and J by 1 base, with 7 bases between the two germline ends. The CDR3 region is CASSPLADNYGYTF. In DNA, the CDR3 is TGTGCCAGCTCACCACTGGCAGATAACTATGGCTACACCTTC.

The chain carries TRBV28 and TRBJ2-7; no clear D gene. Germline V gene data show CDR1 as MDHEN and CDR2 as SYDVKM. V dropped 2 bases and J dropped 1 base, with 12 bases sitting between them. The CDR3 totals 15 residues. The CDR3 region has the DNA TGTGCCAGCAGTTTAACGGGTCCTACGTCCTACGAGCAGTACTTC. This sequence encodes CASSLTGPTSYEQYF.